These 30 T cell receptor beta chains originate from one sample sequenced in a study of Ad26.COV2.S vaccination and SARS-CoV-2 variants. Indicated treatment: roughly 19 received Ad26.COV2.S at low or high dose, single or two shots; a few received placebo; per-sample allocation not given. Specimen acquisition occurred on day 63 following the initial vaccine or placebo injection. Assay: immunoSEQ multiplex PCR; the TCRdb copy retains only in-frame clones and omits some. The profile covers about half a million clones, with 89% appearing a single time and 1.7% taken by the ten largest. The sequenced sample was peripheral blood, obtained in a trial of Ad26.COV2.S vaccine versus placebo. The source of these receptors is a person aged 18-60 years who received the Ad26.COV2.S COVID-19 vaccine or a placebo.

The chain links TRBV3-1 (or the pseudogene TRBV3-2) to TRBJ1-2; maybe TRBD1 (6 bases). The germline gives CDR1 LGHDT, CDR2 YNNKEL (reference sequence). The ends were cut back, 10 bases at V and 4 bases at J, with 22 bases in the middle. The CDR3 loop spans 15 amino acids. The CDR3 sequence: CATSVIQGDRYGYTF. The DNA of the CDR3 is TGTGCCACGTCAGTTATACAGGGAGATCGCTATGGCTACACCTTC.

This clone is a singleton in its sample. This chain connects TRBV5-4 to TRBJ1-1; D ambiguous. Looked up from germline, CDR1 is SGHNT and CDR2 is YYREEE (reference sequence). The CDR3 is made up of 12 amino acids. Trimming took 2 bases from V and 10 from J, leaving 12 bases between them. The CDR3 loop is CASSLLSGVAFF. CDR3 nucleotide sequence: TGTGCCAGCAGCTTACTATCTGGGGTAGCTTTCTTT.

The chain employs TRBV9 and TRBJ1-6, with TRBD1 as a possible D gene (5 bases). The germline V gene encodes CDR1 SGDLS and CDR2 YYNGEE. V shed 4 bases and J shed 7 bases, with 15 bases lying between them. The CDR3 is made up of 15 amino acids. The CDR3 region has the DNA TGTGCCAGCAGCACCTCCGGGACGCCGAATTCACCCCTCCACTTT. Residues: CASSTSGTPNSPLHF.

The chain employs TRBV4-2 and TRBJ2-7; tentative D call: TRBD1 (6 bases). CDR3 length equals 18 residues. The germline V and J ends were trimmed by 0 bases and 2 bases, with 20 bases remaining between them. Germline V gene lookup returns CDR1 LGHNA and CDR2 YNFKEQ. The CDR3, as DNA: TGTGCCAGCAGCCAAGAAGTCCCCTGGCAGGGGAAAACCTACGAGCAGTACTTC. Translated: CASSQEVPWQGKTYEQYF.

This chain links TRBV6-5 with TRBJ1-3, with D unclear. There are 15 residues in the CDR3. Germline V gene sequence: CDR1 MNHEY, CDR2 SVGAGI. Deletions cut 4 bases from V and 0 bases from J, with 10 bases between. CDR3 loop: CASSSSGISGNTIYF. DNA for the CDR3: TGTGCCAGCAGTTCCTCTGGCATCTCTGGAAACACCATATATTTT.

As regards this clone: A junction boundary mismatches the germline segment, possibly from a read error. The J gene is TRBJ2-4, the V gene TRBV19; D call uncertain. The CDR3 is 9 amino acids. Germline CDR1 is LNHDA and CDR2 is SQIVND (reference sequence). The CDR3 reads CATLVDRPF. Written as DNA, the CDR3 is TGTGCCACCCTCGTAGACCGACCCTTC.

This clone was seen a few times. CDR3 sequence reads: CASSTDTATNEKLFF. The CDR3 DNA is TGTGCCAGCAGTACAGATACTGCAACTAATGAAAAACTGTTTTTT. V is TRBV6-5 and J is TRBJ1-4; D is unclear. This CDR3 region has 15 residues. Germline V gives CDR1 MNHEY, CDR2 SVGAGI. Trimming removed 5 bases from V and 0 bases from J, with 10 bases in between.

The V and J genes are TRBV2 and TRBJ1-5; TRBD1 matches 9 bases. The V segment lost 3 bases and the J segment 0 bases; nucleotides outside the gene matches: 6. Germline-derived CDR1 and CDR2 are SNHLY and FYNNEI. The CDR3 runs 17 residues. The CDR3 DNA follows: TGTGCCAGCAGTGAGGGGACAGGGTATTATAGCAATCAGCCCCAGCATTTT. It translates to CASSEGTGYYSNQPQHF.

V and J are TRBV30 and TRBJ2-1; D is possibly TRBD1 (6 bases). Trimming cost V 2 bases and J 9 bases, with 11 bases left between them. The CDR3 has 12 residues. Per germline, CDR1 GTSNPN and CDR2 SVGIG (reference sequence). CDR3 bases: TGTGCCTGGAGTCCGACAGGAGGTGAGCAGTTCTTC. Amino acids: CAWSPTGGEQFF.

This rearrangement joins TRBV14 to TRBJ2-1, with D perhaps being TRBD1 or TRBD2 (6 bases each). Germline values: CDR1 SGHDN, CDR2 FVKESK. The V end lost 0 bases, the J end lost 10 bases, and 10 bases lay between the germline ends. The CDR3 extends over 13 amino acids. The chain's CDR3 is CASSQDLGGEQFF. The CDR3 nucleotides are TGTGCCAGCAGCCAAGATCTGGGGGGCGAGCAGTTCTTC.

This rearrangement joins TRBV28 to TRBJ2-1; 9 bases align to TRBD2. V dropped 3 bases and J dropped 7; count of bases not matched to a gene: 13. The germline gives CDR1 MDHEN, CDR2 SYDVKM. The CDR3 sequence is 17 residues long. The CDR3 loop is CASSFPRSGSIENEQFF. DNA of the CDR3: TGTGCCAGCAGTTTCCCCCGTAGCGGGAGTATTGAAAATGAGCAGTTCTTC.

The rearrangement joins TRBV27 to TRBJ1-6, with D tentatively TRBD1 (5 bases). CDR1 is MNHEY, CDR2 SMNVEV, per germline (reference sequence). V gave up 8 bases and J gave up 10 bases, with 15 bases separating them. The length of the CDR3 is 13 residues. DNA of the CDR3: TGTGCCAGCCGAACAGGTTACGGATCACCCCTCCACTTT. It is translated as CASRTGYGSPLHF.

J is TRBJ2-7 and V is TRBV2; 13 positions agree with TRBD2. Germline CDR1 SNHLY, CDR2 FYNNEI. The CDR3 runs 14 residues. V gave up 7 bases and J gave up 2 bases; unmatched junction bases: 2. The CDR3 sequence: CASIGLAGAYEQYF. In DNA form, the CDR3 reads TGTGCCAGCATCGGACTAGCGGGAGCCTACGAGCAGTACTTC.

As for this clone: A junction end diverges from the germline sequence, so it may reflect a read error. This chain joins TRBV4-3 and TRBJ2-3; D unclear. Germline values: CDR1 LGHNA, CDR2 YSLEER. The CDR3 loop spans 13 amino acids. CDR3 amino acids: CASSQDITVTQYF. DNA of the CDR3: TGCGCCAGCAGCCAAGATATAACAGTTACGCAGTATTTT.

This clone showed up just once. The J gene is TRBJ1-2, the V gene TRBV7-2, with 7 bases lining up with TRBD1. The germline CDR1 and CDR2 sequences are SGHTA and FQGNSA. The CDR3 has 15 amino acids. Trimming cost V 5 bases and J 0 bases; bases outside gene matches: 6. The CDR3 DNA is TGTGCCAGCAGCCCATGGGGACAGTCTAACTATGGCTACACCTTC. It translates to CASSPWGQSNYGYTF. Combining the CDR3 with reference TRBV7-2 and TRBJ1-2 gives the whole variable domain GAGVSQSPSNKVTEKGKDVELRCDPISGHTALYWYRQSLGQGLEFLIYFQGNSAPDKSGLPSDRFSAERTGGSVSTLTIQRTQQEDSAVYLCASSPWGQSNYGYTFGSGTRLTVV.

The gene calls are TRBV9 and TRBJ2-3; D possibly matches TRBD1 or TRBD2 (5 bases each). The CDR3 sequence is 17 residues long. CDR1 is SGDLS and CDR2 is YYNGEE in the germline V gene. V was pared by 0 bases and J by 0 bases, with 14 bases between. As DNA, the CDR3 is TGTGCCAGCAGCGTAGGTTTTGGGACCCGTAGCACAGATACGCAGTATTTT. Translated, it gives CASSVGFGTRSTDTQYF.

The CDR3 DNA reads as TGTGCCAGCAGCGGACAGGGGGGACGCTCCTACAATGAGCAGTTCTTC. Protein product: CASSGQGGRSYNEQFF. This rearrangement joins TRBV2 to TRBJ2-1, with 10 bases aligning to TRBD1. The germline V gene encodes CDR1 SNHLY and CDR2 FYNNEI. CDR3 length equals 16 residues. V gave up 6 bases and J gave up 0 bases; unmatched junction bases: 5.

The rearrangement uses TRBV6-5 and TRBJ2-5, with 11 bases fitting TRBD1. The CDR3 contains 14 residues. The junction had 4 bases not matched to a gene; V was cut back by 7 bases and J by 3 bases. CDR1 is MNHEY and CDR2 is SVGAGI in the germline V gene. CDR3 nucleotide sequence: TGTGCCAGCACCGGGACAGGGGGAAAAGAGACCCAGTACTTC. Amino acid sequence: CASTGTGGKETQYF.

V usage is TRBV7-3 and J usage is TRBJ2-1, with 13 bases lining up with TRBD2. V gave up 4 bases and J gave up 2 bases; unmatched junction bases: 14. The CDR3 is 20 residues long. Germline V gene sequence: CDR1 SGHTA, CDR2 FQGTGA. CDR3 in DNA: TGTGCCAGCAGCTCTCCCAAGACTAGCGGGGGGCTACCTACCTACAATGAGCAGTTCTTC. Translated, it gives CASSSPKTSGGLPTYNEQFF. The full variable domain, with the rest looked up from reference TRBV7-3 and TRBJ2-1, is GAGVSQTPSNKVTEKGKYVELRCDPISGHTALYWYRQSLGQGPEFLIYFQGTGAADDSGLPNDRFFAVRPEGSVSTLKIQRTERGDSAVYLCASSSPKTSGGLPTYNEQFFGPGTRLTVL.

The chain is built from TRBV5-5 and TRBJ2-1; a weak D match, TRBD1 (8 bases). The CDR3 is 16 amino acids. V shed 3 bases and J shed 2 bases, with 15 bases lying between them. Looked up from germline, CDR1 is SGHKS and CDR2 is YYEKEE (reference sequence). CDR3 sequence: CASSSGQGGAYNEQFF. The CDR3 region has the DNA TGTGCCAGCAGCTCCGGACAGGGAGGGGCCTACAATGAGCAGTTCTTC.

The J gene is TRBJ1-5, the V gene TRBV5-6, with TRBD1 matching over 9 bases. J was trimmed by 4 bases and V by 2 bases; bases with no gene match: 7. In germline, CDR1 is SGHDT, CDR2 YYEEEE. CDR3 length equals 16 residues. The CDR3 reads CASSFHRGRVNQPQHF. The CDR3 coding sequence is TGTGCCAGCAGCTTTCACAGGGGGCGTGTGAATCAGCCCCAGCATTTT.

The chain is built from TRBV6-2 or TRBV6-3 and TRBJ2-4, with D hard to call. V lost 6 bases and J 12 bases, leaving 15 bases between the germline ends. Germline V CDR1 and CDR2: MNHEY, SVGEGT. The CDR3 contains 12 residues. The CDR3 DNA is TGTGCCAGCAGCCCGCAGTATTCCACTCAGTACTTC. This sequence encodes CASSPQYSTQYF.

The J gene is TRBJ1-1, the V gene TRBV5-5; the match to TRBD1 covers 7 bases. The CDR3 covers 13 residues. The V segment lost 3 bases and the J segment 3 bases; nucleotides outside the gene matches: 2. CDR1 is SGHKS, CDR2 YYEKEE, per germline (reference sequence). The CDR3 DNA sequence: TGTGCCAGCAGCTCGGGACAGTACACTGAAGCTTTCTTT. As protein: CASSSGQYTEAFF.

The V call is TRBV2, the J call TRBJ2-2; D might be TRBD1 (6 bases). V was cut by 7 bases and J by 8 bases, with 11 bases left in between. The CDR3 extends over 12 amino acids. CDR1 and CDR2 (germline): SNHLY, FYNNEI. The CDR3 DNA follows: TGTGCCAGCAACCAGGGGCTTGGGGAGCTGTTTTTT. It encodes CASNQGLGELFF.

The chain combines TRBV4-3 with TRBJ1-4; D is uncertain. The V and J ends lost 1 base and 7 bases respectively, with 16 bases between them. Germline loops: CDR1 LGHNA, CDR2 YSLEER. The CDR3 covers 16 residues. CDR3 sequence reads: CASSQGGGGMSEKLFF. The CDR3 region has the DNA TGCGCCAGCAGCCAAGGCGGAGGAGGTATGAGTGAAAAACTGTTTTTT.

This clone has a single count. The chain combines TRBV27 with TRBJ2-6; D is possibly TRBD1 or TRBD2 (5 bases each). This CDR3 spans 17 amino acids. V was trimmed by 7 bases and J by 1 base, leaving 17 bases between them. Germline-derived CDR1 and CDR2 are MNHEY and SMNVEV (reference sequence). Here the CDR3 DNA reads TGTGCCAGCAAACCACCGGGACGTTCTTCTGGGGCCAACGTCCTGACTTTC. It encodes CASKPPGRSSGANVLTF.

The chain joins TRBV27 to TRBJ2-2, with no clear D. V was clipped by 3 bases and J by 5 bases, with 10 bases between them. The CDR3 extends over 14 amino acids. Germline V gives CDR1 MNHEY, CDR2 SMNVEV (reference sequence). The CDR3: CASSFKQLTGELFF. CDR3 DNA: TGTGCCAGCAGTTTTAAACAGTTGACCGGGGAGCTGTTTTTT.

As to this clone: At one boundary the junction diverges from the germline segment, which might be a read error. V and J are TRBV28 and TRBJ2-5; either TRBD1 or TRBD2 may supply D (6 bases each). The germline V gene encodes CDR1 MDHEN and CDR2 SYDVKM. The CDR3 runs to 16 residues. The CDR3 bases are TGTGCCTGCAGTTTTTTGGGGGGCGGGCCAGGGGAGACCCAGTACTTC. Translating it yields CACSFLGGGPGETQYF. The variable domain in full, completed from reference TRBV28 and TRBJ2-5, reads DVKVTQSSRYLVKRTGEKVFLECVQDMDHENMFWYRQDPGLGLRLIYFSYDVKMKEKGDIPEGYSVSREKKERFSLILESASTNQTSMYLCACSFLGGGPGETQYFGPGTRLLVL.

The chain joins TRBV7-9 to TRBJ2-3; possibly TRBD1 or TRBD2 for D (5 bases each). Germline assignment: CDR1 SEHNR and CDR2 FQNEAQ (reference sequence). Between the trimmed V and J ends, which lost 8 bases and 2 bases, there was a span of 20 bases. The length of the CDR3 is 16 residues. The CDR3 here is CASRSFRGRNTDTQYF. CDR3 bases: TGTGCCAGCCGTTCTTTTAGGGGACGGAACACAGATACGCAGTATTTT.

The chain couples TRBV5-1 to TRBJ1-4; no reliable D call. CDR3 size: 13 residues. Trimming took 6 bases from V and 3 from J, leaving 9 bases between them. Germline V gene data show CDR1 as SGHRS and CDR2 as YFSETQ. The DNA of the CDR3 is TGCGCCAGCACAAGAGGGCCTAATGAAAAACTGTTTTTT. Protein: CASTRGPNEKLFF.